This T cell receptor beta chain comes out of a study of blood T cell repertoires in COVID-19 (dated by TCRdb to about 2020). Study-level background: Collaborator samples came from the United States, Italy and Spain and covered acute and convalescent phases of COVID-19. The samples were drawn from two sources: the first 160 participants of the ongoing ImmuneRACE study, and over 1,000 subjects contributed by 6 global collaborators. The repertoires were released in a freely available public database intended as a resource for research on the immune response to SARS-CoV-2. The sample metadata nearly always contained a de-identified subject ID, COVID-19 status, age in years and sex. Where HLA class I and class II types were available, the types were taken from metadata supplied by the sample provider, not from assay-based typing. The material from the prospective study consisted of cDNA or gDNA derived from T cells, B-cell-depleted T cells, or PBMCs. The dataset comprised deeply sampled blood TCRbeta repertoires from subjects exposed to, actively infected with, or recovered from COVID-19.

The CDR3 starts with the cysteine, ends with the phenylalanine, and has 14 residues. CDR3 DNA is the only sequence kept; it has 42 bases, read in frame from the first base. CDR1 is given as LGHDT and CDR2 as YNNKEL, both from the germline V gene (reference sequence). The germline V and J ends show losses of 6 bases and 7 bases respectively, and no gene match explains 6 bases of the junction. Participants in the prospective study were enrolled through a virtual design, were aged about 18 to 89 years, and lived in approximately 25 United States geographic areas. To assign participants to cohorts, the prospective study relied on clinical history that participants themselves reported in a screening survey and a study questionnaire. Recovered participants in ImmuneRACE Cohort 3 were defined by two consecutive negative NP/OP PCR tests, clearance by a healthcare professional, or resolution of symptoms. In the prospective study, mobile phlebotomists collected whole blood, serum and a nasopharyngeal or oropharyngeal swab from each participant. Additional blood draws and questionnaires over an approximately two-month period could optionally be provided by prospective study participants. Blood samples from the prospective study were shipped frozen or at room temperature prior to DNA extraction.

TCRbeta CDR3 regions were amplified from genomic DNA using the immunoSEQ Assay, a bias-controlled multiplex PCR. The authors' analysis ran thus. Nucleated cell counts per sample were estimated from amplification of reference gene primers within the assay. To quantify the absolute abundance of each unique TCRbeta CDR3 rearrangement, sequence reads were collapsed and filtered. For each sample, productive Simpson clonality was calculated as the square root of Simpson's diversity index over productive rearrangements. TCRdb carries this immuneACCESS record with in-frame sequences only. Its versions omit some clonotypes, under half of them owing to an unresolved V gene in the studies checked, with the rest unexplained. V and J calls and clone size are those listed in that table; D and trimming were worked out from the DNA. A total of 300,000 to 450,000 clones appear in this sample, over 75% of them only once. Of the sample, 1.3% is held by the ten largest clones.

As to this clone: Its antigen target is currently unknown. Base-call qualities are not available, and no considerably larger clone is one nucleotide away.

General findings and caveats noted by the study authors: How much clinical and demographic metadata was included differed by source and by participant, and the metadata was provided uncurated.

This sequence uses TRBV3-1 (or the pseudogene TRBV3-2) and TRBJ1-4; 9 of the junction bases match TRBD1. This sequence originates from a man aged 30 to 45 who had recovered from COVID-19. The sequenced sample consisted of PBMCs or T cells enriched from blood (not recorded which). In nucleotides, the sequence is TGTGCCAGCAGTCGCGGGACAGGGATTGAAAAACTGTTTTTT. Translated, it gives CASSRGTGIEKLFF.